Sequencing of this T cell receptor (beta chain) was carried out in a study of long-term antiretroviral therapy in people with HIV. Overall study results and limits: Narrower CDR3 length ranges marked HIV repertoires relative to controls. The study found that diversity rose after ART but stayed below transplant donor controls.

They ran version v3.0 of the immunoSEQ assay at survey level. Each sample aimed for roughly 40,000-50,000 sequenced T-cell genomes. Profiled with immunoSEQ multiplex PCR; TCRdb holds only in-frame clones, not every one. The profile shows 20,000 to 25,000 clones, around 84% of them singletons. With respect to this clone: Its matching antigen is unknown.

V shed 4 bases, J shed 7 bases, and the junction held 4 bases outside the gene matches. The CDR3 consists of 14 residues. Per germline, CDR1 SEHNR and CDR2 FQNEAQ (reference sequence). Each donor provided at least one pre-ART PBMC sample and at least two post-ART PBMC samples. The sequence was collected from a man in his sixties with HIV. Sequencing was performed on unsorted PBMCs, taken 1.3 years after starting antiretroviral therapy. The chain employs TRBV7-9 and TRBJ2-5; 12 bases are shared with TRBD1. CDR3 in DNA: TGTGCCAGCAGCTGGGACAGGGGGCGCGGGACCCAGTACTTC. It codes for CASSWDRGRGTQYF.